This T cell receptor beta chain derives from a study of shared clonotypes between healthy human individuals. This clone appeared once. Assay: immunoSEQ multiplex PCR; the TCRdb copy retains only in-frame clones and omits some. The table records 640,000 or so clones, roughly 78% of them present only once. The origin of this receptor is a woman in her thirties in good health. The sequenced sample was memory CD4+ T cells sorted from blood. Subset noted: CD45RA-negative fraction.

In nucleotides, the CDR3 is TGCAGCGCCCTGACAGGGGAGTATGAAAAACTGTTTTTT. The encoded protein is CSALTGEYEKLFF. This sequence joins TRBV29-1 and TRBJ1-4, with 8 bases lining up with TRBD1. The V gene end was trimmed by 7 bases and the J gene end by 6 bases; junction bases not matched to a gene: 7. Germline V gene lookup returns CDR1 SQVTM and CDR2 ANQGSEA. The CDR3 has 13 amino acids.